The source of this TCR beta chain is a study of blood T cell repertoires in COVID-19. For the study at large: Whether acute or convalescent, the COVID-19 samples came from the United States, Italy and Spain.

Clones were sequenced by immunoSEQ multiplex PCR, and TCRdb holds only the in-frame ones, with some missing. The sample includes a few hundred thousand clones, 80% to 90% seen only once; the top ten take roughly 6.7%. V dropped 3 bases and J dropped 4 bases, with 12 bases sitting between them. This CDR3 is built from 13 residues. Germline loops: CDR1 SQVTM, CDR2 ANQGSEA. This TCR was sampled from a man younger than 35 who had recovered from COVID-19. This chain joins TRBV29-1 and TRBJ1-2; a weak D match, TRBD1 (6 bases). The sample consisted of peripheral blood. The CDR3 DNA reads as TGCAGCGTTGATTCGGGACACCTCTATGGCTACACCTTC. It yields the protein CSVDSGHLYGYTF.